The 25 T cell receptor beta chains in this list originate from one sample, sequenced in a study of blood T cell repertoires in COVID-19. The protocol was immunoSEQ multiplex PCR, while the TCRdb copy is restricted to in-frame clones and leaves out a portion. The sample holds 280,000 or so clones, nearly 90% seen once. Sequenced material: PBMCs or T cells enriched from blood (not recorded which). These receptors originate from a woman under 30 with acute COVID-19.

The CDR3 nucleotides are TGTGCCAGCAGCTTGGAGCTAGCGGGGAACACCGGGGAGCTGTTTTTT. It yields the protein CASSLELAGNTGELFF. V usage is TRBV5-4 and J usage is TRBJ2-2; 8 positions match TRBD2. The CDR3 has 16 residues. Germline V gene sequence: CDR1 SGHNT, CDR2 YYREEE (reference sequence). With 0 bases clipped from V and 1 base from J, the junction kept 2 bases outside the gene matches.

About this clone itself: This sample includes further DNA sequences coding for the same CDR3. The genes are TRBV18 and TRBJ1-5, with a tentative D call TRBD1 (5 bases). Trimming shortened V by 6 bases and J by 1 base, and 10 bases separated the two germline ends. From germline, CDR1 is KGHSH and CDR2 LQKENI. The CDR3 consists of 14 residues. The DNA of the CDR3 is TGTGCCAGCTCGCCTCAGGGAAGCAATCAGCCCCAGCATTTT. Amino acid sequence: CASSPQGSNQPQHF. Drawing the rest from reference TRBV18 and TRBJ1-5, the complete variable domain is NAGVMQNPRHLVRRRGQEARLRCSPMKGHSHVYWYRQLPEEGLKFMVYLQKENIIDESGMPKERFSAEFPKEGPSILRIQQVVRGDSAAYFCASSPQGSNQPQHFGDGTRLSIL.

This rearrangement joins TRBV27 to TRBJ1-2; no clear D. V lost 6 bases and J lost 1, with 21 bases in between. From germline, CDR1 is MNHEY and CDR2 SMNVEV (reference sequence). The CDR3 totals 17 residues. This CDR3 is CASSYSSSSTHNYGYTF. The CDR3 DNA is TGTGCCAGCAGCTATTCCTCTAGCAGTACCCATAACTATGGCTACACCTTC.

As DNA, the CDR3 is TGTGCCAGCAGCTTAGAGGGACAGGCTAATGAAAAACTGTTTTTT. It yields the protein CASSLEGQANEKLFF. This chain connects TRBV11-2 to TRBJ1-4; TRBD1 aligns across 8 bases. V dropped 0 bases and J dropped 3; count of bases not matched to a gene: 0. The CDR3 extends over 15 amino acids. CDR1 is SGHAT, CDR2 FQNNGV, per germline.

This chain links TRBV4-1 with TRBJ2-5, with 7 bases identical to TRBD1. This CDR3 spans 15 amino acids. Germline V gene lookup returns CDR1 MGHRA and CDR2 YSYEKL. V lost 0 bases, J lost 5 bases, and 6 bases stayed unmatched. The CDR3 coding sequence is TGCGCCAGCAGCCAAGAAGGGGGCGGTTTTGAGACCCAGTACTTC. It translates to CASSQEGGGFETQYF.

The rearrangement links TRBV5-4 to TRBJ2-1; D is uncertain. Trimming took 1 base from V and 8 from J, leaving 13 bases between them. CDR1 is SGHNT and CDR2 is YYREEE in the germline V gene (reference sequence). The CDR3 loop spans 14 amino acids. CDR3 sequence: CASSLNPSNHEQFF. CDR3 DNA: TGTGCCAGCAGCTTGAATCCTAGTAACCATGAGCAGTTCTTC.

V is TRBV10-2 and J is TRBJ1-5, with D unresolved. Trimming removed 2 bases at V and 5 bases at J, with 10 bases between. The CDR3 is 14 residues long. Germline CDR1 and CDR2: WSHSY and SAAADI. This CDR3 is CASSERQDYQPQHF. CDR3 in DNA: TGCGCCAGCAGTGAGAGGCAGGACTATCAGCCCCAGCATTTT.

This chain links TRBV6-2 or TRBV6-3 with TRBJ1-5, with 8 bases fitting TRBD1. The V gene's germline CDR1 is MNHEY and CDR2 SVGEGT. The V gene end was trimmed by 2 bases and the J gene end by 7 bases; junction bases not matched to a gene: 16. This CDR3 comprises 18 residues. The CDR3 region is CASSYRVRGRTKDQPQHF. The CDR3, as DNA: TGTGCCAGCAGTTACCGGGTCAGGGGGCGAACTAAGGACCAGCCCCAGCATTTT.

The chain combines TRBV25-1 with TRBJ2-3; 8 bases are a match to TRBD1. This CDR3 comprises 13 residues. V shed 7 bases and J 5 bases; nucleotides not matched to a gene: 5. Germline CDR1 MGHDK, CDR2 SYGVNS. The CDR3 sequence: CASTDRGIDTQYF. The CDR3 region has the DNA TGTGCCAGCACCGACAGGGGTATAGATACGCAGTATTTT.

V usage is TRBV3-1 (or the pseudogene TRBV3-2) and J usage is TRBJ1-5; 7 bases are shared with TRBD1. The germline V gene encodes CDR1 LGHDT and CDR2 YNNKEL (reference sequence). This CDR3 is 14 amino acids long. With V trimmed by 4 bases and J by 3 bases, 3 bases remained unmatched. As DNA, the CDR3 is TGTGCCAGCAGCCGGGGACAGTACAATCAGCCCCAGCATTTT. As protein: CASSRGQYNQPQHF.

In DNA, the CDR3 is TGTGCCAGCAGCATCGACAGGGAAGAGACCCAGTACTTC. Amino acid sequence: CASSIDREETQYF. This sequence joins TRBV3-1 (or the pseudogene TRBV3-2) and TRBJ2-5; 7 bases match TRBD1. Losses at the gene ends were 5 bases for V and 3 bases for J; bases not matched to a gene: 3. CDR3 length: 13 residues. Per the germline V gene, CDR1 is LGHDT and CDR2 is YNNKEL (reference sequence).

The chain combines TRBV30 with TRBJ1-4; 9 nucleotides match TRBD1. The CDR3 runs 13 residues. Germline V gene lookup returns CDR1 GTSNPN and CDR2 SVGIG (reference sequence). The trim removed 5 bases at V and 5 bases at J, leaving 3 bases unmatched. The CDR3 reads CAWSTGGNEKLFF. In nucleotides, the CDR3 is TGTGCCTGGTCGACAGGGGGAAATGAAAAACTGTTTTTT.

The genes are TRBV12-5 and TRBJ2-7; no reliable D call. The CDR3 sequence is 12 residues long. Germline V gene data show CDR1 as LGHNT and CDR2 as FRNRAP. Trimming pared 4 bases from V and 6 bases from J, leaving 10 bases between. Written as DNA, the CDR3 is TGTGCTAGTGGTTCCCCCAACTTCGAGCAGTACTTC. This gives the protein CASGSPNFEQYF.

The gene calls are TRBV15 and TRBJ2-3, with a tentative D call TRBD2 (5 bases). This CDR3 has 17 amino acids. V shed 0 bases and J shed 0 bases, with 13 bases lying between them. Per germline, CDR1 LNHNV and CDR2 YYDKDF (reference sequence). The CDR3 is CATSRDRVGGSTDTQYF. The CDR3 DNA reads TGTGCCACCAGCAGAGATCGGGTGGGCGGGAGCACAGATACGCAGTATTTT.

CDR3 sequence: CASSPRKLAGGDEQYF. In DNA form, the CDR3 reads TGTGCCAGCTCACCACGGAAACTAGCGGGAGGGGACGAGCAGTACTTC. This chain uses TRBV18 with TRBJ2-7, with TRBD2 identical over 13 bases. Losses at the gene ends were 1 base for V and 5 bases for J; bases not matched to a gene: 5. CDR1 is KGHSH and CDR2 is LQKENI in the germline V gene. The CDR3 covers 16 residues.

This chain uses TRBV6-4 with TRBJ1-2, with unresolved D. The germline CDR1 and CDR2 sequences are MRHNA and SNTAGT. The germline V and J ends were trimmed by 2 bases and 4 bases, with 8 bases remaining between them. The CDR3 sequence is 13 residues long. The CDR3 loop reads CASSDGIGYGYTF. CDR3 bases: TGTGCCAGCAGTGACGGTATCGGCTATGGCTACACCTTC.

This rearrangement joins TRBV2 to TRBJ2-3; 9 positions agree with TRBD1. Germline values: CDR1 SNHLY, CDR2 FYNNEI. J gave up 2 bases and V 7 bases, and 4 bases lay outside the gene matches. CDR3 length: 14 amino acids. The CDR3 DNA is TGTGCCAGCAACCAACAGGGGGCCACAGATACGCAGTATTTT. Protein sequence: CASNQQGATDTQYF.

J is TRBJ2-7 and V is TRBV5-4; TRBD2 agrees at 8 bases. With V trimmed by 0 bases and J by 7 bases, 12 bases remained unmatched. Germline-derived CDR1 and CDR2 are SGHNT and YYREEE (reference sequence). The length of the CDR3 is 16 residues. CDR3 DNA sequence: TGTGCCAGCAGCTTGGGGGTAGCGGGGCCCTCCGCGGAGCAGTACTTC. Its translation: CASSLGVAGPSAEQYF.

The V gene is TRBV9, the J gene TRBJ1-2; 7 bases line up with TRBD1. V shed 3 bases, J shed 2 bases, and the junction held 4 bases outside the gene matches. CDR3 length equals 14 residues. The germline V gene has CDR1 SGDLS and CDR2 YYNGEE. The chain's CDR3 is CASSAGTANYGYTF. The CDR3 DNA follows: TGTGCCAGCAGCGCCGGGACAGCCAACTATGGCTACACCTTC.

The V gene is TRBV27, the J gene TRBJ1-3; 8 bases fit TRBD1. The V gene end was trimmed by 2 bases and the J gene end by 4 bases; junction bases not matched to a gene: 10. CDR1 is MNHEY and CDR2 is SMNVEV in the germline V gene (reference sequence). The CDR3 spans 17 residues. CDR3 region: CASSLRPTGVTGNTIYF. CDR3 DNA: TGTGCCAGCAGTTTAAGGCCGACAGGGGTTACAGGAAACACCATATATTTT.

The chain carries TRBV3-1 (or the pseudogene TRBV3-2) and TRBJ1-4; the match to TRBD1 covers 9 bases. Germline values: CDR1 LGHDT, CDR2 YNNKEL (reference sequence). The CDR3 extends over 16 amino acids. Trimming cost V 5 bases and J 8 bases; bases outside gene matches: 12. CDR3 residues: CASSLGEQGAREKLFF. Written as DNA, the CDR3 is TGTGCCAGCAGCTTGGGGGAACAGGGGGCACGGGAAAAACTGTTTTTT.

The gene calls are TRBV29-1 and TRBJ1-3, with D unclear. Germline V CDR1 and CDR2: SQVTM, ANQGSEA. This CDR3 is built from 13 residues. The V and J ends lost 7 bases and 1 base respectively, with 11 bases between them. CDR3 sequence reads: CSAQVQSGNTIYF. The CDR3 bases are TGCAGCGCCCAAGTTCAGTCTGGAAACACCATATATTTT. The variable domain in full, with the rest retrieved from reference TRBV29-1 and TRBJ1-3, is SAVISQKPSRDICQRGTSLTIQCQVDSQVTMMFWYRQQPGQSLTLIATANQGSEATYESGFVIDKFPISRPNLTFSTLTVSNMSPEDSSIYLCSAQVQSGNTIYFGEGSWLTVV.

The CDR3 nucleotides are TGCGCCAGCAGCCAAGAGATAGCGGGAGTGGATGAGCAGTTCTTC. The encoded protein is CASSQEIAGVDEQFF. V gene TRBV4-3 combines with J gene TRBJ2-1; 9 bases are shared with TRBD2. Germline loops: CDR1 LGHNA, CDR2 YSLEER. The CDR3 has 15 amino acids. Losses at the gene ends were 0 bases for V and 8 bases for J; bases not matched to a gene: 5.

This chain connects TRBV3-1 (or the pseudogene TRBV3-2) to TRBJ2-1; the D is unclear. The CDR3 has 11 amino acids. Trimming stripped 6 bases from V and 9 bases from J, with 9 bases between. The V gene's germline CDR1 is LGHDT and CDR2 YNNKEL (reference sequence). The chain's CDR3 is CASRRQSEQFF. The CDR3 nucleotides read TGTGCCAGCAGGCGTCAATCTGAGCAGTTCTTC.

The chain links TRBV7-9 to TRBJ1-6, with 7 bases lining up with TRBD1. The length of the CDR3 is 14 residues. Germline V gene data show CDR1 as SEHNR and CDR2 as FQNEAQ (reference sequence). J gave up 10 bases and V 5 bases, and 8 bases lay outside the gene matches. The CDR3 protein is CASSPRQGVSPLHF. For the CDR3, the DNA is TGTGCCAGCAGCCCCCGACAGGGTGTATCACCCCTCCACTTT. Using reference TRBV7-9 and TRBJ1-6 for the parts outside the CDR3, the full variable domain is DTGVSQNPRHKITKRGQNVTFRCDPISEHNRLYWYRQTLGQGPEFLTYFQNEAQLEKSRLLSDRFSAERPKGSFSTLEIQRTEQGDSAMYLCASSPRQGVSPLHFGNGTRLTVT.